This T cell receptor beta chain was found in a study of blood T cell repertoires in COVID-19. About the study: COVID-19 samples from acute and convalescent phases originated in the United States, Italy and Spain. PBMCs, B-cell-depleted T cells, or T cells were the source of the cDNA or gDNA that made up the material.

Original processing methods: It was from reference gene primer amplification that nucleated cell counts were estimated. Produced via immunoSEQ multiplex PCR; TCRdb's table is partial and in-frame only. Clonal size and the V and J genes are those of that table, whereas D and trimming came from the DNA. Counted here are about 55,000 clones, 75% to 90% occurring once; the ten biggest clones make up approximately 2.6%. J gave up 2 bases and V 6 bases, and 6 bases lay outside the gene matches. The CDR3 contains 16 residues. Looked up from germline, CDR1 is MNHEY and CDR2 is SMNVEV (reference sequence). The receptor was isolated from an elderly man with acute or convalescent COVID-19. The specimen sequenced was peripheral blood. V and J are TRBV27 and TRBJ2-2, with TRBD2 identical over 10 bases. CDR3 region: CASSSLAGVNTGELFF. CDR3 in DNA: TGTGCCAGCAGCTCTCTAGCGGGGGTTAACACCGGGGAGCTGTTTTTT.